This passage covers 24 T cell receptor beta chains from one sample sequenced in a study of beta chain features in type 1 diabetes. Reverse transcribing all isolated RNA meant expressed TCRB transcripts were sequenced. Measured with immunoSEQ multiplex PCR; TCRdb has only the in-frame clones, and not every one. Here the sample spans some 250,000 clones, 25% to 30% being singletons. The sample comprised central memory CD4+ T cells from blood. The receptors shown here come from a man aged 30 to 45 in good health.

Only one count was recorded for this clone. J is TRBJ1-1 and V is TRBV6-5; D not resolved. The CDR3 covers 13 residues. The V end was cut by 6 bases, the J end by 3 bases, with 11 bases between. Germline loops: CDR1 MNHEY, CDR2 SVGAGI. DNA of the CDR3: TGTGCCAGCAGACCAATGTGGGACACTGAAGCTTTCTTT. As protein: CASRPMWDTEAFF.

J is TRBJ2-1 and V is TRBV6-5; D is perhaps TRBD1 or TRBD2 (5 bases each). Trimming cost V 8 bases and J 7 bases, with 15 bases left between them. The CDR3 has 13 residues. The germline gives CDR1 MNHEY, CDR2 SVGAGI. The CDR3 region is CASHRGAGNEQFF. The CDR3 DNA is TGTGCCAGCCACCGGGGCGCCGGTAATGAGCAGTTCTTC.

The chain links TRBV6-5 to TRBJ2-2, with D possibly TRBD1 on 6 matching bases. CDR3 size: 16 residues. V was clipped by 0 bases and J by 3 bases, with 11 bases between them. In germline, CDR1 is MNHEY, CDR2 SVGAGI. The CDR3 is CASSYSGTGHTGELFF. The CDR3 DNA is TGTGCCAGCAGTTACTCGGGAACAGGGCACACCGGGGAGCTGTTTTTT.

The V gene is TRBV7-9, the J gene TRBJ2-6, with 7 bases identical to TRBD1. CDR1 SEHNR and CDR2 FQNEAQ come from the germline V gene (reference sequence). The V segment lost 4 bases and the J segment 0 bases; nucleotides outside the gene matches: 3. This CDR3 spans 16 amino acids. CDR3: CASSYRGSSGANVLTF. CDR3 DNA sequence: TGTGCCAGCAGCTACAGGGGTTCCTCTGGGGCCAACGTCCTGACTTTC.

The CDR3 spells CASSMAASGIGYEQYF. CDR3 sequence (DNA): TGTGCCAGCAGCATGGCCGCTAGCGGTATAGGGTACGAGCAGTACTTC. The J gene is TRBJ2-7, the V gene TRBV5-4; TRBD2 agrees at 7 bases. V lost 4 bases and J lost 4; bases outside the gene matches: 14. Germline V gene data show CDR1 as SGHNT and CDR2 as YYREEE (reference sequence). The CDR3 sequence is 16 residues long.

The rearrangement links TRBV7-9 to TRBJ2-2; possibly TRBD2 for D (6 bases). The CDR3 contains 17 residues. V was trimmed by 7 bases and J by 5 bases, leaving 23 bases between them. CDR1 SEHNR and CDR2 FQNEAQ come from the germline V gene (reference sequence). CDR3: CASTSPPGLLVTGELFF. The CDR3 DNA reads TGTGCCAGCACCTCACCACCCGGACTACTAGTGACCGGGGAGCTGTTTTTT. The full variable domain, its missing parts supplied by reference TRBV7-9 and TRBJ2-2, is DTGVSQNPRHKITKRGQNVTFRCDPISEHNRLYWYRQTLGQGPEFLTYFQNEAQLEKSRLLSDRFSAERPKGSFSTLEIQRTEQGDSAMYLCASTSPPGLLVTGELFFGEGSRLTVL.

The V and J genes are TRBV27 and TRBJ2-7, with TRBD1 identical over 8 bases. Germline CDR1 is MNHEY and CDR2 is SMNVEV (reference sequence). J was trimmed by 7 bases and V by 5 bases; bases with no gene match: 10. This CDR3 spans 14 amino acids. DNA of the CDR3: TGTGCCAGCAGTGAACAGGGGGTAGGGGGTGAGCAGTACTTC. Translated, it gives CASSEQGVGGEQYF.

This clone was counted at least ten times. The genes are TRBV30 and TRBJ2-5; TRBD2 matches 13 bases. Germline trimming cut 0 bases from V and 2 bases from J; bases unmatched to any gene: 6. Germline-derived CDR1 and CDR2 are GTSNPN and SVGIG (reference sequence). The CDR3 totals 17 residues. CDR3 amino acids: CAWSVGLAGPLQETQYF. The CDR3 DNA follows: TGTGCCTGGAGTGTGGGACTAGCGGGGCCTCTACAAGAGACCCAGTACTTC.

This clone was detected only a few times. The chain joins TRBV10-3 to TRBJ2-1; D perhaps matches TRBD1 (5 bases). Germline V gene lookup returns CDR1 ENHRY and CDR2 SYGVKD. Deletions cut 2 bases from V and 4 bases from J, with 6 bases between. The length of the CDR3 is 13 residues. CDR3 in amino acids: CAISEAGYNEQFF. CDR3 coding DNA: TGTGCCATCAGTGAGGCAGGGTACAATGAGCAGTTCTTC.

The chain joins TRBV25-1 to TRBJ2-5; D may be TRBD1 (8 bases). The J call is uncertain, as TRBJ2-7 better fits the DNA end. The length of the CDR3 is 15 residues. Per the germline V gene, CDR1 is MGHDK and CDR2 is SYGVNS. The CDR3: CASSEGQGLTYEQYF. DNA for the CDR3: TGTGCCAGCAGTGAAGGACAGGGACTAACCTACGAGCAGTACTTC.

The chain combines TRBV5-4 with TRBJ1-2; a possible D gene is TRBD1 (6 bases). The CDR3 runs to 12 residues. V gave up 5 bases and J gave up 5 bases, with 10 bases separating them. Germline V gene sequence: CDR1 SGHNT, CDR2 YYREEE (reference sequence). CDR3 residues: CASSYREYGYTF. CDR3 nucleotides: TGTGCCAGCAGTTACAGGGAGTATGGCTACACCTTC.

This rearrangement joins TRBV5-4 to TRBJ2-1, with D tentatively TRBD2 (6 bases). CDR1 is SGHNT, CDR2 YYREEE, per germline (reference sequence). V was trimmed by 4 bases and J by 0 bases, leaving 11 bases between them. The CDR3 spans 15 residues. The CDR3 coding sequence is TGTGCCAGCAGCGCGGGATTTAGCTCCTACAATGAGCAGTTCTTC. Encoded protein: CASSAGFSSYNEQFF.

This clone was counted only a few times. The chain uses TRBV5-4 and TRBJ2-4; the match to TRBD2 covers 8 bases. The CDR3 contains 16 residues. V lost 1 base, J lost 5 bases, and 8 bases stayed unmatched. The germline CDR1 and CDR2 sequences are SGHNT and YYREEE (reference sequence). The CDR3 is CASSLSGGGIENIQYF. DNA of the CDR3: TGTGCCAGCAGCTTGAGCGGGGGAGGGATCGAAAACATTCAGTACTTC.

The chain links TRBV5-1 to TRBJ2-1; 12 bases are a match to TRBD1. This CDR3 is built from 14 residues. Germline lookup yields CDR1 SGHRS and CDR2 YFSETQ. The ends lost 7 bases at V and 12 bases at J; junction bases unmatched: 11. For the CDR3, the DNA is TGCGCCAGCGGCCCGGGACAGGGGGCGCGTGGGCAGTTCTTC. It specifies CASGPGQGARGQFF.

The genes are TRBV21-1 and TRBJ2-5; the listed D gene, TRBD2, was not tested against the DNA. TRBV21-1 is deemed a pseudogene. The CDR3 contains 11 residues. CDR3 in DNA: TGTGCCAGCAGCATGGCATGCCCGGGGTACTTC. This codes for CASSMACPGYF.

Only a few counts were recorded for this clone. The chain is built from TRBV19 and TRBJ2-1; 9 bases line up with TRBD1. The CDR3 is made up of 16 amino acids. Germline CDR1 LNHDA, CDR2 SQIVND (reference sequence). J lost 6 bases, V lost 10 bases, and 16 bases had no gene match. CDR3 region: CATKQGASVSLNEQFF. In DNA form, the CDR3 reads TGTGCCACAAAACAGGGGGCTAGTGTCTCCCTCAATGAGCAGTTCTTC.

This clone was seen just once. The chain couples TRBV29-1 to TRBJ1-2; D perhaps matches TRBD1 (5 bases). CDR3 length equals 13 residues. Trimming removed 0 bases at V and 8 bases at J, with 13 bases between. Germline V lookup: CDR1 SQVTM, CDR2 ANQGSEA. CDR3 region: CSVEDGGGYGYTF. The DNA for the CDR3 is TGCAGCGTTGAAGATGGGGGAGGTTACGGCTACACCTTC.

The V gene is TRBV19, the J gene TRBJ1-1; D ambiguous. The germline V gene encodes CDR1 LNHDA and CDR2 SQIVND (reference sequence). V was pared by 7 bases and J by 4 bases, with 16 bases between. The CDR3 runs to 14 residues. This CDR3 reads CASTQERFITEAFF. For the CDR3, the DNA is TGTGCCAGTACCCAGGAGAGGTTCATCACTGAAGCTTTCTTT. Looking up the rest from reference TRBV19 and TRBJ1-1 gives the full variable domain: DGGITQSPKYLFRKEGQNVTLSCEQNLNHDAMYWYRQDPGQGLRLIYYSQIVNDFQKGDIAEGYSVSREKKESFPLTVTSAQKNPTAFYLCASTQERFITEAFFGQGTRLTVV.

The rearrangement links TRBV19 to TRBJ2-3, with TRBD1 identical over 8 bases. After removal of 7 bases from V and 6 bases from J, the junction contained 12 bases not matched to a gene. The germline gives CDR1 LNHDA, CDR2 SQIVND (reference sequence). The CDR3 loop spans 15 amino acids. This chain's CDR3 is CASTAGQGVSDTQYF. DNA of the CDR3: TGTGCCAGTACCGCCGGACAGGGAGTTTCCGATACGCAGTATTTT.

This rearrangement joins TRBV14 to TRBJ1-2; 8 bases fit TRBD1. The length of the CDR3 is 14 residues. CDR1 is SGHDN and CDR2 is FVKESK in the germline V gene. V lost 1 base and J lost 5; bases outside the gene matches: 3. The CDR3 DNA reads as TGTGCCAGCAGCCAAGGGGGGACAGGTTATGGCTACACCTTC. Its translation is CASSQGGTGYGYTF. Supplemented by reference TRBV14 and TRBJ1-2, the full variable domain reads EAGVTQFPSHSVIEKGQTVTLRCDPISGHDNLYWYRRVMGKEIKFLLHFVKESKQDESGMPNNRFLAERTGGTYSTLKVQPAELEDSGVYFCASSQGGTGYGYTFGSGTRLTVV.

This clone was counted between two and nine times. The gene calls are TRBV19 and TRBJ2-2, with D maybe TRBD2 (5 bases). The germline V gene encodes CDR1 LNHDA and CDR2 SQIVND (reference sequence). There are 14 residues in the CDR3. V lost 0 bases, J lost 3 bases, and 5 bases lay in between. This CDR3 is CASSIELDTGELFF. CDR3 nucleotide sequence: TGTGCCAGTAGTATAGAACTAGACACCGGGGAGCTGTTTTTT. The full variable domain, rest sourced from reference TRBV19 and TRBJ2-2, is DGGITQSPKYLFRKEGQNVTLSCEQNLNHDAMYWYRQDPGQGLRLIYYSQIVNDFQKGDIAEGYSVSREKKESFPLTVTSAQKNPTAFYLCASSIELDTGELFFGEGSRLTVL.

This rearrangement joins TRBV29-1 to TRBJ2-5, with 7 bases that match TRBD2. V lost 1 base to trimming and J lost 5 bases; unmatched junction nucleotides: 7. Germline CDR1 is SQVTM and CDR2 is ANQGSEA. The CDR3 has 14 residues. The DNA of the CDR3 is TGCAGCGTTGAAGGATGGGAGGGCCGGGAGACCCAGTACTTC. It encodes CSVEGWEGRETQYF.

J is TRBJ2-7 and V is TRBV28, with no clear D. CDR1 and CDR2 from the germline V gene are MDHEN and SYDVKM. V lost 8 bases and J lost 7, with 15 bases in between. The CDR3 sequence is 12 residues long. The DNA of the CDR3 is TGTGCCAGCGCGTACATCCCGTGGGAGCAGTACTTC. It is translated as CASAYIPWEQYF.

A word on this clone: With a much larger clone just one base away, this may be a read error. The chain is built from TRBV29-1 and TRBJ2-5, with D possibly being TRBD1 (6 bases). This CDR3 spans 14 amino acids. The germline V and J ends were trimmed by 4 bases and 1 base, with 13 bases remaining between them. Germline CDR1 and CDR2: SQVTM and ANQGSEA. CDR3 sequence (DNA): TGCAGCGTTGCCCGGGGACACTTCCAAGAGACCCAGTACTTC. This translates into CSVARGHFQETQYF.